Below are 4 T cell receptor beta chains sequenced from a single sample in a study of blood T cell repertoires in COVID-19. The data were produced by immunoSEQ multiplex PCR, yet TCRdb's version contains in-frame clones alone and is incomplete. The repertoire includes approximately 74,000 clones, 60% to 80% of them detected once, and about 15% sits in the top ten. The material sequenced was peripheral blood. These receptors were collected from a man aged 55 to 69 with acute or convalescent COVID-19.

This rearrangement joins TRBV14 to TRBJ1-4, with no clear D. Germline CDR1 SGHDN, CDR2 FVKESK. V gave up 4 bases and J gave up 7 bases, with 10 bases separating them. The CDR3 is made up of 13 amino acids. This chain's CDR3 is CASSLRRSEKLFF. In DNA, the CDR3 is TGTGCCAGCAGCCTCCGTCGCAGTGAAAAACTGTTTTTT.

This clone appeared a single time. The V gene is TRBV7-2, the J gene TRBJ2-1, with D maybe TRBD1 (6 bases). From germline, CDR1 is SGHTA and CDR2 FQGNSA. Trimming cost V 1 base and J 0 bases, with 10 bases left between them. The CDR3 sequence is 16 residues long. The CDR3 nucleotides are TGTGCCAGCAGCTTAGGCGACAGGCCCTCCTACAATGAGCAGTTCTTC. Translating gives CASSLGDRPSYNEQFF. The whole variable domain, remainder taken from reference TRBV7-2 and TRBJ2-1, is GAGVSQSPSNKVTEKGKDVELRCDPISGHTALYWYRQSLGQGLEFLIYFQGNSAPDKSGLPSDRFSAERTGGSVSTLTIQRTQQEDSAVYLCASSLGDRPSYNEQFFGPGTRLTVL.

The V gene is TRBV7-9, the J gene TRBJ1-5, with a weak D call TRBD1 (5 bases). Trimming left V 0 bases short and J 8 bases short, with 14 bases between. This CDR3 region has 15 residues. CDR1 and CDR2 from the germline V gene are SEHNR and FQNEAQ (reference sequence). The CDR3 here is CASSLAGRQYEPQHF. In DNA form, the CDR3 reads TGTGCCAGCAGCTTAGCAGGAAGACAGTATGAGCCCCAGCATTTT. Full variable domain (missing parts from reference TRBV7-9 and TRBJ1-5): DTGVSQNPRHKITKRGQNVTFRCDPISEHNRLYWYRQTLGQGPEFLTYFQNEAQLEKSRLLSDRFSAERPKGSFSTLEIQRTEQGDSAMYLCASSLAGRQYEPQHFGDGTRLSIL.

The CDR3, as DNA: TGCGCCAGCAGCTTATACAGGGCTAACACCGGGGAGCTGTTTTTT. It encodes CASSLYRANTGELFF. The rearrangement links TRBV5-1 to TRBJ2-2; perhaps TRBD1 as D (6 bases). Trimming took off 2 bases at V and 2 bases at J, with 10 bases between the two ends. The CDR3 sequence is 15 residues long. The germline V gene has CDR1 SGHRS and CDR2 YFSETQ.